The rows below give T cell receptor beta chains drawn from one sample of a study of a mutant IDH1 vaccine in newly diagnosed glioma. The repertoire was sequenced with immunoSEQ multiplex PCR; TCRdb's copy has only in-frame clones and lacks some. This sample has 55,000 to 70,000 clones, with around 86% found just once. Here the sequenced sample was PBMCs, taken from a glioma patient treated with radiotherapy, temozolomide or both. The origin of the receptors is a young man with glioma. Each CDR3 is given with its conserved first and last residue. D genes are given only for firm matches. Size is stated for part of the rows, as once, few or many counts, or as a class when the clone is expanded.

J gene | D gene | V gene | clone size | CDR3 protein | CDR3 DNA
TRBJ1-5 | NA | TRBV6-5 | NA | CASSGTSNQPQHF | TGTGCCAGCAGTGGAACCAGTAATCAGCCCCAGCATTTT
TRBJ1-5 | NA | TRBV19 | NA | CASSIVEGMGNQPQHF | TGTGCCAGTAGTATAGTCGAGGGGATGGGCAATCAGCCCCAGCATTTT
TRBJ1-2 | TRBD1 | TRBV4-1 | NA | CASSRTGGFDYGYTF | TGCGCCAGCAGCCGAACAGGGGGCTTCGACTATGGCTACACCTTC
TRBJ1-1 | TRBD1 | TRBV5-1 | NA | CASSHRQGGDTEAFF | TGCGCCAGCAGCCACCGACAGGGGGGGGACACTGAAGCTTTCTTT
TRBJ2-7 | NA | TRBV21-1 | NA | CASSKVISERASSYEQYF | TGTGCCAGCAGCAAAGTGATTAGCGAGCGGGCCAGCTCCTACGAGCAGTACTTC
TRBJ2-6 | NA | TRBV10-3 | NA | CASSYGGDGANVLTF | TGTGCCAGCAGTTACGGGGGTGATGGGGCCAACGTCCTGACTTTC
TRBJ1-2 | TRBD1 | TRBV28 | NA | CASSLASGGGDTF | TGTGCCAGCAGTCTAGCGTCAGGGGGCGGCGACACCTTC
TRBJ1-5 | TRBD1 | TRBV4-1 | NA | CASTQGGYSNQPQHF | TGCGCCAGCACCCAGGGGGGGTATAGCAATCAGCCCCAGCATTTT
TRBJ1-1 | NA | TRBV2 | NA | CASSEKGLNTEAFF | TGTGCCAGCAGTGAAAAGGGATTGAACACTGAAGCTTTCTTT
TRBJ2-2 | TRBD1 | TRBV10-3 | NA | CAISEATGGKSTGELFF | TGTGCCATCAGTGAGGCGACAGGGGGCAAAAGCACCGGGGAGCTGTTTTTT
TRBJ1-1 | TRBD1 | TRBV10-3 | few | CAISEVDRAGTEAFF | TGTGCCATCAGTGAAGTGGACAGGGCAGGCACTGAAGCTTTCTTT
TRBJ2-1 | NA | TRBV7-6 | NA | CASSLVRGEQFF | TGTGCCAGCAGCTTAGTTCGGGGGGAGCAGTTCTTC
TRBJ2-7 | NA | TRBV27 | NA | CASSVQGSRYEQYF | TGTGCCAGCAGTGTCCAGGGAAGCCGCTACGAGCAGTACTTC
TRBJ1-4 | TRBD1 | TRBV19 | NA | CASSTRDRGRKLFF | TGTGCCAGTAGTACCCGGGACAGGGGGCGGAAACTGTTTTTT
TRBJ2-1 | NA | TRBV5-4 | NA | CASSLFSDNEQFF | TGTGCCAGCAGCTTGTTCTCGGACAATGAGCAGTTCTTC
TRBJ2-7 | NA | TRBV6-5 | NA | CASSWGSPLYEQYF | TGTGCCAGCAGTTGGGGATCACCTCTCTACGAGCAGTACTTC
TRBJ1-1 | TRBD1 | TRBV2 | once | CASSEGRQGGTEAFF | TGTGCCAGCAGTGAAGGGAGACAGGGGGGCACTGAAGCTTTCTTT